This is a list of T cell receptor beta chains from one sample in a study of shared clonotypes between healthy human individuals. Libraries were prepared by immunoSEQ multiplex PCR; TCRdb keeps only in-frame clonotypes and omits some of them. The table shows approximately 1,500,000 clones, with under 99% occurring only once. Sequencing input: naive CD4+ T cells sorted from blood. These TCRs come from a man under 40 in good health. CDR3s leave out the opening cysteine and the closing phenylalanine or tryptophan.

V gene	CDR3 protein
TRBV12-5	ASANSPQETQY
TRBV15	ATSRVGRGYEQY
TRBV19	ASSRAVNEKLF
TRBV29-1	SVDDGRGTEAF
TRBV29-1	SVGQGGAGANVLT
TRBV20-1	SAGSKVDQY
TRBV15	ATSGGTSGSTNEQF
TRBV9	ASSPLQGDRVTY
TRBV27	ASSPEQGAGEKLF
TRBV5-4	ASSSGQRTNTEAF
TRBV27	ASNPRYGATGELF
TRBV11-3	ASSQGQAQYNEQF
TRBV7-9	ASSLLDGGKLF
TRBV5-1	ASSLSHRTGELF
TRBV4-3	ASSPRGPRLSGANVLT
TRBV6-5	ASSYGGKGTDTQY
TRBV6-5	ASSYGWAGGARTQY
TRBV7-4	ASSPQGAIQPQH
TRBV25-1	ASSDFYNEQF
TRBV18	ASSPAGLRLGATNEKLF
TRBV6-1	ASSAGQGPPHEQY
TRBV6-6	ASSSTSGPPDTQY
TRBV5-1	ASSLDGYTEAF
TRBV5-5	ASSLSSYPGDEQY
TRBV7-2	ASSLDGAASTDTQY
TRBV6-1	ASGEPTRHEQF
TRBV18	ASSPPDRGISEAF
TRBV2	ASSDKPSTDTQY
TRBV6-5	ASSYWDEQF
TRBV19	ASSIDRDLSGRRYNEQF
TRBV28	ASSKKYEQF
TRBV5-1	ASSFFQAGETQY
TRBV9	ASDPYGYT
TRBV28	ASSLNGLADTQY
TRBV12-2	ASRPGTGGTTIIPSYNEQF
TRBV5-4	ASSPTGGKETQY
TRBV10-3	AITAAAELGDGYT
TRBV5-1	ASRGTGITNEKLF
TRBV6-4	ASSVPTGASTEAF
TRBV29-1	SARGSSYNEQF